This T cell receptor beta chain was documented in a study of cytomegalovirus exposure and HLA in healthy donors. Germline V gene data show CDR1 as MNHEY and CDR2 as SMNVEV (reference sequence). Trimming removed 3 bases from V and 9 bases from J, with 12 bases in between. CDR3 length equals 13 residues. Turning to this clone: Its matching antigen is unknown.

This PCR relied on a set of 60 Vbeta primers and 13 Jbeta primers. In the study's own analysis: Later, an analysis found about 80 million unique TCR beta chains, and around 10 million of these were shared. Assay: immunoSEQ multiplex PCR; the TCRdb copy retains only in-frame clones and omits some. The V and J calls and clone size were taken over from that table, and D and trimming were inferred from the DNA. The sample carries fewer than 150,000 clones, about 80% recorded once. Regarding the study as a whole: Common viral pathogens seemed, in a later analysis, to connect with several of the most significant clusters. DRB1 had the most TCR associations and HLA-C the fewest, a later analysis found, with rates varying by HLA locus. Earlier findings revealed that most TCR beta V segments proved productive either about 90% or about 30% of the time.

V usage is TRBV27 and J usage is TRBJ1-5; maybe TRBD1 (6 bases). Specimen: PBMCs. This receptor was obtained from a man aged 40-55 years in good health and CMV-seropositive. DNA of the CDR3: TGTGCCAGCAGTTTCCGCGGGGGGCGGCCCCAGCATTTT. Its translation: CASSFRGGRPQHF.